These 28 T cell receptor beta chains were sequenced from one sample in a study of T cells in Graves' hyperthyroidism and ophthalmopathy. The source material, RNA transcripts, was used to amplify TCR beta CDR3 regions. First-round RT-PCR with HTBI primers amplified the TCR CDR3 region. Each CDR3 protein is one row after TCRdb ran MiXCR on the multiplex PCR reads. The table records some 560,000 distinct CDR3 sequences, 14% of them present only once. The sample consisted of blood. The receptors originated from a woman aged 35 to 49 with Graves' hyperthyroidism.

This clonotype was seen many times. The chain is built from TRBV7-9 and TRBJ2-7; a weak D match, TRBD2 (5 bases). CDR3 length equals 16 residues. The V end was cut by 5 bases, the J end by 0 bases, with 17 bases between. Germline V lookup: CDR1 SEHNR, CDR2 FQNEAQ (reference sequence). CDR3 residues: CASSPAMRGLSYEQYF. CDR3 sequence (DNA): TGTGCCAGCAGCCCCGCCATGCGTGGACTCTCCTACGAGCAGTACTTC.

The V gene is TRBV7-3, the J gene TRBJ1-2, with D tentatively TRBD1 (6 bases). The CDR3 extends over 13 amino acids. The V and J ends lost 0 bases and 4 bases respectively, with 6 bases between them. The germline V gene has CDR1 SGHTA and CDR2 FQGTGA. CDR3 amino acids: CASSLTDSYGYTF. Written as DNA, the CDR3 is TGTGCCAGCAGCTTAACGGACAGCTATGGCTACACCTTC.

The table lists this clonotype with many counts. This sequence joins TRBV28 and TRBJ1-5, with 8 positions matching TRBD1. The CDR3 runs to 16 residues. V lost 3 bases to trimming and J lost 3 bases; unmatched junction nucleotides: 7. CDR1 is MDHEN and CDR2 is SYDVKM in the germline V gene. DNA of the CDR3: TGTGCCAGCAGTTTTAACCGACAGGGGAACAATCAGCCCCAGCATTTT. Protein sequence: CASSFNRQGNNQPQHF.

The chain carries TRBV30 and TRBJ2-7, with a tentative D call TRBD2 (5 bases). Trimming removed 2 bases from V and 6 bases from J, with 11 bases in between. CDR1 and CDR2 (germline): GTSNPN, SVGIG (reference sequence). The CDR3 covers 12 residues. The CDR3 here is CAWSREHGEQYF. DNA for the CDR3: TGTGCCTGGAGTCGGGAACATGGCGAGCAGTACTTC.

This clonotype was seen ten or more times. The genes are TRBV6-2 or TRBV6-3 and TRBJ2-1; possibly TRBD1 or TRBD2 for D (5 bases each). V was trimmed by 4 bases and J by 6 bases, leaving 16 bases between them. CDR3 length: 15 residues. Germline V gene sequence: CDR1 MNHEY, CDR2 SVGEGT. CDR3 sequence reads: CASSSPGASSNEQFF. In DNA, the CDR3 is TGTGCCAGCAGTTCCCCCGGGGCTAGCAGCAATGAGCAGTTCTTC.

There are many counts of this clonotype. The V call is TRBV20-1, the J call TRBJ2-2; TRBD1 matches at 7 bases. The junction had 10 bases not matched to a gene; V was cut back by 6 bases and J by 6 bases. Germline-derived CDR1 and CDR2 are DFQATT and SNEGSKA (reference sequence). The length of the CDR3 is 14 residues. In DNA form, the CDR3 reads TGCAGTGCACGGGTCGGGCAGGGGGCCGGGGAGCTGTTTTTT. Translated: CSARVGQGAGELFF.

The chain joins TRBV5-1 to TRBJ2-1, with D tentatively TRBD1 or TRBD2 (5 bases each). Trimming cost V 2 bases and J 3 bases, with 15 bases left between them. In germline, CDR1 is SGHRS, CDR2 YFSETQ. The CDR3 runs 16 residues. The CDR3 DNA is TGCGCCAGCAGCTTTCTCGCGGTGGGGGACTACAATGAGCAGTTCTTC. Amino acids: CASSFLAVGDYNEQFF. Full variable domain (rest looked up from reference TRBV5-1 and TRBJ2-1): KAGVTQTPRYLIKTRGQQVTLSCSPISGHRSVSWYQQTPGQGLQFLFEYFSETQRNKGNFPGRFSGRQFSNSRSEMNVSTLELGDSALYLCASSFLAVGDYNEQFFGPGTRLTVL.

This clonotype was counted at least ten times. The CDR3 reads CASSLSGTAPEAFF. CDR3 DNA sequence: TGTGCCAGCAGTTTGTCCGGGACGGCCCCTGAAGCTTTCTTT. The V and J genes are TRBV28 and TRBJ1-1; weak D call: TRBD1 (5 bases). V was trimmed by 3 bases and J by 6 bases, leaving 14 bases between them. Germline V CDR1 and CDR2: MDHEN, SYDVKM. The CDR3 contains 14 residues.

J is TRBJ2-1 and V is TRBV7-9, with 12 positions matching TRBD2. The ends lost 2 bases at V and 8 bases at J; junction bases unmatched: 10. The CDR3 extends over 17 amino acids. Germline lookup yields CDR1 SEHNR and CDR2 FQNEAQ (reference sequence). CDR3 protein: CASSLRAASGRADEQFF. The CDR3 nucleotides are TGTGCCAGCAGCTTAAGAGCGGCTAGCGGGAGGGCCGATGAGCAGTTCTTC.

This clonotype came up many times. The chain recombines TRBV11-2 with TRBJ2-3; D gene ambiguous. CDR1 is SGHAT, CDR2 FQNNGV, per germline. The CDR3 contains 15 residues. Trimming pared 1 base from V and 2 bases from J, leaving 10 bases between. CDR3 DNA sequence: TGTGCCAGCAGCTTAGGACCCGGGCCCACAGATACGCAGTATTTT. It is translated as CASSLGPGPTDTQYF.

This clonotype was detected only a few times. The chain recombines TRBV19 with TRBJ1-5, with D unresolved. Germline CDR1 LNHDA, CDR2 SQIVND (reference sequence). CDR3 size: 15 residues. V was clipped by 5 bases and J by 0 bases, with 11 bases between them. The chain's CDR3 is CASSAGAYSNQPQHF. The CDR3 coding sequence is TGTGCCAGTAGTGCCGGAGCTTATAGCAATCAGCCCCAGCATTTT.

This clonotype was seen at least ten times. The rearrangement joins TRBV30 to TRBJ2-7; possibly TRBD1 for D (6 bases). The V gene lost 3 bases and the J gene lost 2 bases, with 14 bases spanning the gap. CDR3 size: 14 residues. Germline loops: CDR1 GTSNPN, CDR2 SVGIG (reference sequence). This chain's CDR3 is CAWRKGTTTYEQYF. The CDR3 coding sequence is TGTGCCTGGAGGAAGGGGACAACCACCTACGAGCAGTACTTC.

This clonotype was seen a few times. The genes are TRBV10-1 and TRBJ2-3, with D possibly TRBD1 on 7 matching bases. Germline CDR1 WNHNN, CDR2 SYGVQD (reference sequence). V was cut by 3 bases and J by 2 bases, with 15 bases left in between. The CDR3 has 16 amino acids. In DNA, the CDR3 is TGCGCCAGCAGTGACTACCGGGGGACAGCCACAGATACGCAGTATTTT. It specifies CASSDYRGTATDTQYF.

Concerning this clonotype: An end of the junction does not agree with germline; a read error may underlie this. The chain carries TRBV5-1 and TRBJ2-3; D uncertain. The germline CDR1 and CDR2 sequences are SGHRS and YFSETQ. The CDR3 runs 17 residues. In DNA, the CDR3 is TGCACCAGCAGCTTGGCCCAAGGGAAACAAGGGACAGATACGCAGTATTTT. As protein: CTSSLAQGKQGTDTQYF.

There are a few counts of this clonotype. V gene TRBV4-1 combines with J gene TRBJ2-5; TRBD1 is a possible D gene (5 bases). This CDR3 has 16 residues. Trimming cost V 2 bases and J 2 bases, with 15 bases left between them. Germline V gene data show CDR1 as MGHRA and CDR2 as YSYEKL. The CDR3 region has the DNA TGCGCCAGCAGCCAATCACTCTCAGGGCAGCAAGAGACCCAGTACTTC. Its protein is CASSQSLSGQQETQYF.

This clonotype was recorded a few times. This sequence joins TRBV6-5 and TRBJ1-2; no clear D gene. Per the germline V gene, CDR1 is MNHEY and CDR2 is SVGAGI. The CDR3 sequence is 15 residues long. V was pared by 2 bases and J by 2 bases, with 12 bases between. CDR3 sequence (DNA): TGTGCCAGCAGTTACGATGAGGCAGTAAACTATGGCTACACCTTC. It translates to CASSYDEAVNYGYTF.

This clonotype has ten or more counts. The chain carries TRBV28 and TRBJ2-7, with D possibly being TRBD1 (7 bases). CDR1 and CDR2 (germline): MDHEN, SYDVKM. CDR3 length: 15 amino acids. Trimming shortened V by 3 bases and J by 3 bases, and 15 bases separated the two germline ends. The CDR3: CASSLAGGGLYEQYF. The DNA of the CDR3 is TGTGCCAGCAGTTTGGCCGGAGGGGGCCTCTACGAGCAGTACTTC.

V usage is TRBV11-2 and J usage is TRBJ2-7; 9 nucleotides agree with TRBD1. The J segment lost 6 bases and the V segment lost 1 base, leaving 7 bases of the junction unmatched. Germline V gene sequence: CDR1 SGHAT, CDR2 FQNNGV. This CDR3 is 15 amino acids long. The CDR3 DNA follows: TGTGCCAGCAGCTTAGGGGACAGGGCTAATTCCGAGCAGTACTTC. As protein: CASSLGDRANSEQYF.

Ten or more counts support this clonotype. The rearrangement uses TRBV5-1 and TRBJ2-1; 15 bases fit TRBD2. V lost 5 bases to trimming and J lost 7 bases; unmatched junction nucleotides: 13. Germline CDR1 SGHRS, CDR2 YFSETQ. The CDR3 is 18 residues long. CDR3 in DNA: TGCGCCAGCAGTCCAGGACTAGCGGGAGGGCCTGTTTTGAATGAGCAGTTCTTC. Its protein product is CASSPGLAGGPVLNEQFF.

This clonotype was counted ten times or more. The chain employs TRBV30 and TRBJ2-3; D may be TRBD1 (7 bases). This CDR3 is built from 15 residues. Per germline, CDR1 GTSNPN and CDR2 SVGIG (reference sequence). V lost 0 bases and J lost 1, with 11 bases in between. The CDR3 protein is CAWSVGGGGTDTQYF. The CDR3 DNA reads TGTGCCTGGAGTGTAGGAGGGGGCGGCACAGATACGCAGTATTTT.

The chain carries TRBV5-6 and TRBJ1-5; TRBD1 matches at 8 bases. Trimming cost V 5 bases and J 5 bases; bases outside gene matches: 6. CDR1 and CDR2 (germline): SGHDT, YYEEEE. The CDR3 consists of 14 residues. The CDR3 reads CASSTTGGDQPQHF. CDR3 DNA sequence: TGTGCCAGCAGTACCACAGGGGGGGATCAGCCCCAGCATTTT.

CDR3 nucleotide sequence: TGTGCCAGCAGCCAAGGCCTAGCGGGAATGTATGAGCAGTTCTTC. As protein: CASSQGLAGMYEQFF. The chain is built from TRBV14 and TRBJ2-1; 9 bases map to TRBD2. This CDR3 is 15 amino acids long. J gave up 8 bases and V 1 base, and 6 bases lay outside the gene matches. The V gene's germline CDR1 is SGHDN and CDR2 FVKESK.

Details on this clonotype: A much larger clone differs by one base, so this may be a read error. The chain recombines TRBV28 with TRBJ1-6, with D possibly being TRBD1 (5 bases). The CDR3 is made up of 14 amino acids. V was shortened by 7 bases and J by 10 bases, with 17 bases between the two germline ends. Germline assignment: CDR1 MDHEN and CDR2 SYDVKM. The CDR3 reads CASTLRGERSPLHF. The CDR3 DNA reads TGTGCCAGCACCCTCCGGGGGGAGCGCTCACCCCTCCACTTT.

This chain connects TRBV11-3 to TRBJ2-2; 8 bases agree with TRBD1. The germline CDR1 and CDR2 sequences are SGHNT and YENEEA. The CDR3 has 17 amino acids. V was clipped by 5 bases and J by 5 bases; unmatched bases: 13. The CDR3 sequence is CASSTKDRAITTGELFF. The CDR3 nucleotides are TGTGCCAGCAGCACGAAGGACAGGGCGATCACTACCGGGGAGCTGTTTTTT.

CDR3: CSPTTSGAPYEQYF. CDR3 in DNA: TGCAGTCCAACCACTTCGGGGGCACCCTACGAGCAGTACTTC. The J gene is TRBJ2-7, the V gene TRBV20-1; D is possibly TRBD1 or TRBD2 (6 bases each). Trimming left V 8 bases short and J 2 bases short, with 19 bases between. Germline V gives CDR1 DFQATT, CDR2 SNEGSKA (reference sequence). The CDR3 sequence is 14 residues long.

This clonotype was observed many times. This chain connects TRBV11-2 to TRBJ1-3; D not resolved. V was clipped by 8 bases and J by 3 bases, with 8 bases between them. CDR1 and CDR2 (germline): SGHAT, FQNNGV. The CDR3 contains 12 residues. The CDR3 spells CASGWFGNTIYF. The CDR3, as DNA: TGTGCCAGCGGGTGGTTTGGAAACACCATATATTTT.

This clonotype appeared many times. The V and J genes are TRBV9 and TRBJ2-5; D may be TRBD1 or TRBD2 (5 bases each). The V end was cut by 0 bases, the J end by 3 bases, with 15 bases between. Germline CDR1 is SGDLS and CDR2 is YYNGEE. The CDR3 extends over 16 amino acids. CDR3 sequence reads: CASSVGGDPRKETQYF. DNA for the CDR3: TGTGCCAGCAGCGTAGGTGGGGACCCAAGGAAAGAGACCCAGTACTTC.

This clonotype came up many times. This chain joins TRBV20-1 and TRBJ2-7; 8 bases map to TRBD2. The V gene's germline CDR1 is DFQATT and CDR2 SNEGSKA (reference sequence). This CDR3 region has 13 residues. The ends lost 5 bases at V and 2 bases at J; junction bases unmatched: 5. For the CDR3, the DNA is TGCAGTGCTTCCGGGACTAGAGCCTACGAGCAGTACTTC. Amino acids: CSASGTRAYEQYF.